This record looks at one TCR beta chain sequence and its context. Its target is unknown. This specimen belongs to a study of cytomegalovirus exposure and HLA in healthy donors. Study-wide results and limits: For TCR beta chains, V- and J-gene trimming was later linked to a missense DCLRE1C variant. An observed cluster of highly shared sequence variants was recorded as a likely sequencing artifact. Indistinguishability led to the exclusion of some V segments, TRBV6-2 and TRBV6-3 included.

A multiplex PCR was run with 60 Vbeta primers and 13 Jbeta primers. TCRdb keeps only in-frame clones here, not all; method: immunoSEQ multiplex PCR. The sample carries 150,000 to 200,000 clones, roughly 68% recorded once. Germline CDR1 is MGHRA and CDR2 is YSYEKL. The length of the CDR3 is 19 residues. With 1 base clipped from V and 1 base from J, the junction kept 12 bases outside the gene matches. The gene calls are TRBV4-1 and TRBJ2-7; 11 bases line up with TRBD2. Sample: PBMCs. This receptor was identified in a young woman in good health and CMV-seronegative. CDR3 in amino acids: CASSQAWVSGRAPSYEQYF. CDR3 nucleotide sequence: TGCGCCAGCAGCCAAGCCTGGGTTAGCGGGAGGGCCCCTTCCTACGAGCAGTACTTC.